These T cell receptor beta chains were read from a single sample in a study of PD-L1 blockade in urothelial cancer. Here immunoSEQ multiplex PCR was the method, and the copy in TCRdb shows in-frame clones only, minus some. The sample contains around 100,000 clones, 87% of which appear only once. The sequenced sample was PBMCs, obtained around atezolizumab (anti-PD-L1) treatment. These receptors were taken from a man between 60 and 70 years old with urothelial cancer. CDR3s include the opening cysteine and the closing phenylalanine or tryptophan. D genes are given only for firm matches. Rows may omit the clone size; those that give it use once, few, many or a size class.

size	J	V	D	length	CDR3	DNA
-	TRBJ1-5	TRBV12-5	TRBD1	16	CASGLVDHRGNQPQHF	TGTGCTAGTGGTTTGGTTGACCACAGGGGTAATCAGCCCCAGCATTTT
-	TRBJ1-1	TRBV10-3	-	13	CATNRGGDTEAFF	TGTGCCACTAACCGGGGTGGGGACACTGAAGCTTTCTTT
-	TRBJ2-2	TRBV27	-	16	CASSLSTGGYTGELFF	TGTGCCAGCAGTTTATCGACAGGAGGCTACACCGGGGAGCTGTTTTTT
-	TRBJ2-5	TRBV12-5	TRBD2	17	CASGLIIGGETQETQYF	TGTGCTAGTGGTTTGATTATCGGGGGGGAGACCCAAGAGACCCAGTACTTC
-	TRBJ2-2	TRBV10-3	-	17	CAISESITASNTGELFF	TGTGCCATCAGTGAGTCTATCACAGCATCGAACACCGGGGAGCTGTTTTTT
-	TRBJ2-1	TRBV6-5	TRBD2	15	CASSYRLAGNNEQFF	TGTGCCAGCAGTTACCGACTAGCGGGCAACAATGAGCAGTTCTTC
-	TRBJ2-3	TRBV6-5	TRBD1	13	CASRQGRTDTQYF	TGTGCCAGTAGACAGGGCCGCACAGATACGCAGTATTTT
-	TRBJ2-3	TRBV7-9	TRBD2	16	CASGEVAGAGTDTQYF	TGTGCCAGCGGAGAGGTAGCGGGAGCTGGCACAGATACGCAGTATTTT
-	TRBJ2-7	TRBV5-6	-	12	CASSLVGYEQYF	TGTGCCAGCAGCTTGGTCGGGTACGAGCAGTACTTC
few	TRBJ1-3	TRBV9	-	15	CASSFGASSGNTIYF	TGTGCCAGCAGCTTTGGGGCCAGCTCTGGAAACACCATATATTTT
-	TRBJ1-5	TRBV6-5	TRBD1	14	CASSKRGLRQPQHF	TGTGCCAGCAGCAAGAGGGGGCTGAGGCAGCCCCAGCATTTT
-	TRBJ2-7	TRBV10-2	-	11	CASSRFYEQYF	TGCGCCAGCAGCAGGTTCTACGAGCAGTACTTC
-	TRBJ1-2	TRBV9	TRBD1	19	CASSVAIVPGQSINYGYTF	TGTGCCAGCAGCGTAGCCATAGTACCGGGACAGTCGATCAACTATGGCTACACCTTC
-	TRBJ2-1	TRBV7-6	-	13	CASSSSGSNEQFF	TGTGCCAGCAGCTCTAGTGGGAGCAATGAGCAGTTCTTC
-	TRBJ2-2	TRBV11-3	-	15	CASSSSGWNTGELFF	TGTGCCAGCAGCTCGTCGGGATGGAACACCGGGGAGCTGTTTTTT
-	TRBJ1-2	TRBV18	-	14	CASSPAREGYGYTF	TGTGCCAGCTCACCAGCCAGGGAGGGCTATGGCTACACCTTC
-	TRBJ2-2	TRBV6-5	TRBD1	14	CASSPGQGRRELFF	TGTGCCAGCAGCCCCGGACAGGGGCGGCGAGAGCTGTTTTTT
once	TRBJ1-2	TRBV11-2	-	15	CASSRNPGLGNGYTF	TGTGCCAGCAGCCGCAACCCAGGGCTCGGAAATGGCTACACCTTC
-	TRBJ1-4	TRBV18	TRBD1	14	CASSPRQGADKLFF	TGTGCCAGCTCACCACGACAGGGGGCGGATAAACTGTTTTTT
-	TRBJ2-2	TRBV2	TRBD2	16	CASSRVPSGSTGELFF	TGTGCCAGCAGTCGTGTACCTAGCGGGAGCACCGGGGAGCTGTTTTTT
-	TRBJ2-3	TRBV5-1	-	15	CASSVLGGSTDTQYF	TGCGCCAGCAGCGTTTTAGGCGGGAGCACAGATACGCAGTATTTT
-	TRBJ2-1	TRBV7-3	-	14	CASSSGYSYNEQFF	TGTGCCAGCAGTAGCGGATACTCCTACAATGAGCAGTTCTTC
once	TRBJ2-3	TRBV9	-	14	CASSGSTAADTQYF	TGTGCCAGCAGCGGTTCGACCGCGGCAGATACGCAGTATTTT
-	TRBJ1-5	TRBV5-1	-	15	CASSLVGGINQPQHF	TGCGCCAGCAGCTTGGTCGGGGGGATCAATCAGCCCCAGCATTTT